This T cell receptor (beta chain) was sequenced in a study of blood T cells in healthy people across ages. Regarding the study as a whole: Naive CD4+ cell counts and diversity both ran higher in long-lived than in aged donors.

This clonotype has a handful of counts. Its target is unknown. Germline loops: CDR1 SGHAT, CDR2 FQDESV (reference sequence). This CDR3 contains 15 residues. The ends were cut back, 1 base at V and 2 bases at J, with 12 bases in the middle. Sample-barcoded 5' priming and a J-beta primer mix drove a second PCR of 7 to 11 cycles. TCRdb analysed the 5' RACE reads with MiXCR anew, one entry per CDR3 protein. The sample includes fewer than 2,000,000 distinct CDR3 sequences, about 39% of them seen just once. Sequenced: blood. The rearrangement uses TRBV11-1 and TRBJ2-7, with D possibly matching TRBD1 (6 bases). This clonotype originated in a human donor in good health. CDR3 protein: CASSLGTGRAYEQYF. The CDR3 coding sequence is TGTGCCAGCAGCTTAGGAACAGGGAGAGCCTACGAGCAGTACTTC.